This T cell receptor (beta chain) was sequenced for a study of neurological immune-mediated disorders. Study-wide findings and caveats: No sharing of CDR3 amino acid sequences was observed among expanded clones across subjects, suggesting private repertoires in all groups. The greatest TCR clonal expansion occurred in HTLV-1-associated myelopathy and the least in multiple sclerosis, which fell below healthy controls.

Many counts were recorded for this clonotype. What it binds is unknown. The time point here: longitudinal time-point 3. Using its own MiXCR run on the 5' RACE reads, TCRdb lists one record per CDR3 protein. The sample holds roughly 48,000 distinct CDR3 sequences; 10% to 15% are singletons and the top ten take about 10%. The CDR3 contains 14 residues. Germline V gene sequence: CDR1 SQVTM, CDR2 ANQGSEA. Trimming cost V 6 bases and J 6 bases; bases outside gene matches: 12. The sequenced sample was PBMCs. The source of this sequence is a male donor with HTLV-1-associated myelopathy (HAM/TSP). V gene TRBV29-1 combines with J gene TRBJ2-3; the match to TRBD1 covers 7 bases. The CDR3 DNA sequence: TGCAGCGTCTTAGACAGGGCGACTCAGGATACGCAGTATTTT. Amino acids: CSVLDRATQDTQYF.